This T cell receptor (beta chain) emerged from a study of cytomegalovirus exposure and HLA in healthy donors listed by TCRdb under 2017. Regarding the complete study: According to a later analysis, one platform produced both the 110 or so validation repertoires and the roughly 640 repertoires of the first cohort. Besides the first cohort of 500 to 700 subjects, a separate validation cohort made up of over 100 different subjects was used. To predict cytomegalovirus infection status, the study combined high-throughput TCR immunosequencing, statistical association of individual TCRs with disease status, and machine learning. The aim of the study was to test whether cataloging public T cell receptors could identify signatures of past pathogen exposure. Study-wide findings and limitations: In a later analysis, TCRs clustered in the first cohort were found to also tend to co-occur in the 130 or so validation repertoires, with around 94% of cluster scores above 0. It was suggested by the authors that the approach could potentially be generalized to other disease states and immunological phenotypes. In both the original and validation cohorts, the classifier was reported to diagnose cytomegalovirus status with high specificity and sensitivity. Three of the identified cytomegalovirus-associated TCR beta chains were confirmed in vitro to be specific for cytomegalovirus antigens. In the study, around 150 TCR beta chains were listed as associated with cytomegalovirus. All 120 or so repertoires were used to score co-occurrence in the validation cohort in a later analysis, because that analysis had no HLA typing for the cohort. Across donors, most TCR sequences were observed very rarely, whereas some public TCRs were present in many individuals.

Donors formed part of the validation cohort, which comprised 120 subjects and was distinct from the first cohort of 690 or so subjects. A word on this clone: This clone's antigen is unknown. Base qualities are not recorded, but no much larger clone differs from it by a single base.

Receptors were amplified or captured by the immunoSEQ multiplex PCR assay. Turning to the authors' computational methods: A statistical classification framework was developed to diagnose cytomegalovirus status using the catalog of TCR beta chain sequences. The clones in this table, taken by TCRdb from immuneACCESS, are in-frame only. Not every clone is retained; where verified, under half of the shortfall comes from an unresolved V gene, and the cause of the rest is unknown. The D gene and trimming were derived from the DNA, and the V and J assignments and clone size from that table. This sample gives over 150,000 clones in total; 84% of them show up just once. Approximately 2.9% of the sample goes to the ten largest clones. Taken from cysteine to phenylalanine, the CDR3 has 14 residues. Just the 42-base CDR3 DNA is kept, in frame starting at base 1. V loses 2 bases, J loses 2 bases, and the germline ends lie 9 bases apart. From the germline V gene, CDR1 is SGHDN and CDR2 is FVKESK.

The rearrangement combines TRBV14 with TRBJ2-5; TRBD2 is a possible D gene, resting on 6 matching bases. The specimen sequenced was PBMCs. The clonotype originates from a woman aged 18 to 35 in good health and CMV-seropositive. Here is the DNA: TGTGCCAGCAGCCAAAGAGCGGGTCAAGAGACCCAGTACTTC. It encodes CASSQRAGQETQYF.